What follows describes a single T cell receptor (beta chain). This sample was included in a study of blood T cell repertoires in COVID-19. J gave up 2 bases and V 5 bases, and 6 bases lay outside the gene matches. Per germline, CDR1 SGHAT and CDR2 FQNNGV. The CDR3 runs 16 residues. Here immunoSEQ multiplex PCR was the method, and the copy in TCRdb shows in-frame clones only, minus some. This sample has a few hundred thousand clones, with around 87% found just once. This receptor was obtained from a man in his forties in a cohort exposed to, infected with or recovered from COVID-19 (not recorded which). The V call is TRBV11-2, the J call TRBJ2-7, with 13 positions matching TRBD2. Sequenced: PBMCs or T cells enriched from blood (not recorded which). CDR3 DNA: TGTGCCAGCAGCCTATGGACTAGCGGGAGAACCTACGAGCAGTACTTC. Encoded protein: CASSLWTSGRTYEQYF.